Shown below are 23 T cell receptor beta chains from a single sample sequenced in a study of blood T cells in healthy people across ages. PCR was performed a second time for 7 to 11 cycles using a sample-barcoded 5' primer and a J-beta primer mix. TCRdb re-analysed the 5' RACE reads in MiXCR, keeping a single row per CDR3 protein. The sample lists about 320,000 distinct CDR3 sequences; 27% were seen once. The sequenced sample was blood. These receptors were collected from a woman aged 70 to 79 in good health.

This clonotype was seen a few times. Here the CDR3 DNA reads TGTGCCAGCAGTTTAAGTTCCCCGGACTACGAGCAGTACTTC. It translates to CASSLSSPDYEQYF. V usage is TRBV27 and J usage is TRBJ2-7; no clear D gene. Germline CDR1 is MNHEY and CDR2 is SMNVEV (reference sequence). The CDR3 spans 14 residues. Deletions cut 2 bases from V and 3 bases from J, with 11 bases between.

This clonotype was observed a few times. The V and J genes are TRBV3-1 and TRBJ1-5, with D possibly matching TRBD1 (5 bases). This CDR3 region has 18 residues. CDR1 and CDR2 (germline): LGHDT, YNNKEL (reference sequence). With 2 bases removed from V and 6 bases from J, the gap between germline ends came to 23 bases. CDR3 nucleotide sequence: TGTGCCAGCAGCCAATCCGGGACGGCTACATTTTCTAGTCAGCCCCAGCATTTT. Its protein is CASSQSGTATFSSQPQHF.

This clonotype has a handful of counts. The V gene is TRBV7-2, the J gene TRBJ2-2; a weak D match, TRBD2 (6 bases). Germline values: CDR1 SGHTA, CDR2 FQGNSA. The length of the CDR3 is 20 residues. Trimming left V 1 base short and J 0 bases short, with 21 bases between. The CDR3, as DNA: TGTGCCAGCAGCTTAGGGGGTCGGTTAGCGGCCCCTGCGAACACCGGGGAGCTGTTTTTT. Translating it yields CASSLGGRLAAPANTGELFF.

This clonotype has just a few counts. J is TRBJ2-5 and V is TRBV6-6; possibly TRBD2 for D (5 bases). This CDR3 comprises 13 residues. V was pared by 4 bases and J by 6 bases, with 12 bases between. Germline CDR1 and CDR2: MNHNY and SVGAGI (reference sequence). For the CDR3, the DNA is TGTGCCAGCAGTTCTCTGGGAGTACAGACCCAGTACTTC. This encodes CASSSLGVQTQYF.

This clonotype was recorded a few times. The CDR3 spells CASTISGHGTQYF. CDR3 sequence (DNA): TGTGCCAGCACCATTAGCGGGCACGGGACCCAGTACTTC. The chain couples TRBV12-3 or TRBV12-4 to TRBJ2-5; 7 bases are shared with TRBD2. This CDR3 region has 13 residues. Trimming took 7 bases from V and 7 from J; bases not matched to a gene: 9.

The V call is TRBV29-1, the J call TRBJ2-4, with a weak D call TRBD1 (6 bases). V lost 3 bases to trimming and J lost 7 bases, with 16 bases between them. Per the germline V gene, CDR1 is SQVTM and CDR2 is ANQGSEA. The CDR3 runs to 14 residues. The chain's CDR3 is CSVEGQGRGNIQYF. CDR3 bases: TGCAGCGTTGAGGGTCAGGGCAGGGGCAACATTCAGTACTTC.

Of note for this clonotype: Germline and junction disagree at one end, which may indicate a read error. The rearrangement joins TRBV20-1 to TRBJ2-5; TRBD1 matches at 7 bases. The J call may be incorrect, as the DNA end agrees better with TRBJ2-1. The CDR3 totals 13 residues. From germline, CDR1 is DFQATT and CDR2 SNEGSKA (reference sequence). In DNA form, the CDR3 reads TGCAGTGCTCCCCGGGACAGAAACAATGGGCAGTTCTTC. It codes for CSAPRDRNNGQFF.

The chain is built from TRBV20-1 and TRBJ2-7, with D perhaps given as TRBD1 or TRBD2 (5 bases each). This CDR3 has 13 amino acids. Germline V gene data show CDR1 as DFQATT and CDR2 as SNEGSKA (reference sequence). Trimming pared 5 bases from V and 0 bases from J, leaving 11 bases between. The CDR3 coding sequence is TGCAGTGCTCCGGGACGGAACTCCTACGAGCAGTACTTC. The encoded protein is CSAPGRNSYEQYF.

The rearrangement links TRBV3-1 to TRBJ2-5; D remains ambiguous. V was shortened by 4 bases and J by 3 bases, with 15 bases between the two germline ends. In germline, CDR1 is LGHDT, CDR2 YNNKEL (reference sequence). The CDR3 sequence is 15 residues long. The CDR3 DNA reads as TGTGCCAGCAGCCGCACCCGGCGTGGAGAAGAGACCCAGTACTTC. Its translation: CASSRTRRGEETQYF.

Only a few counts were recorded for this clonotype. The rearrangement links TRBV14 to TRBJ2-3; 10 bases agree with TRBD2. V dropped 1 base and J dropped 0; count of bases not matched to a gene: 13. This CDR3 is 20 amino acids long. Germline loops: CDR1 SGHDN, CDR2 FVKESK. CDR3 region: CASSQALWTSGKTSTDTQYF. The CDR3 DNA is TGTGCCAGCAGCCAAGCCCTCTGGACTAGCGGAAAAACTAGCACAGATACGCAGTATTTT.

The V gene is TRBV6-2 or TRBV6-3, the J gene TRBJ2-7; D remains ambiguous. V was pared by 6 bases and J by 6 bases, with 12 bases between. The CDR3 totals 12 residues. Germline CDR1 MNHEY, CDR2 SVGEGT. The CDR3 here is CASSQTWGEQYF. DNA of the CDR3: TGTGCCAGCAGCCAGACATGGGGCGAGCAGTACTTC.

This clonotype was seen only a few times. The chain has TRBV2 and TRBJ2-2; 8 nucleotides match TRBD1. The trim removed 7 bases at V and 2 bases at J, leaving 6 bases unmatched. This CDR3 region has 15 residues. Germline CDR1 SNHLY, CDR2 FYNNEI. The CDR3 loop reads CASKGTGSNTGELFF. CDR3 sequence (DNA): TGTGCCAGCAAGGGGACAGGCTCTAACACCGGGGAGCTGTTTTTT.

V usage is TRBV7-2 and J usage is TRBJ2-4; no clear D. The CDR3 totals 15 residues. Trimming took 4 bases from V and 0 from J, leaving 10 bases between them. CDR1 and CDR2 from the germline V gene are SGHTA and FQGNSA. The CDR3 sequence is CASSSWQLAKNIQYF. The CDR3 bases are TGTGCCAGCAGCTCTTGGCAGCTAGCCAAAAACATTCAGTACTTC.

This chain connects TRBV28 to TRBJ2-1; 10 bases are a match to TRBD1. Looked up from germline, CDR1 is MDHEN and CDR2 is SYDVKM. This CDR3 has 15 amino acids. With 4 bases clipped from V and 7 bases from J, the junction kept 7 bases outside the gene matches. CDR3 bases: TGTGCCAGCAGTTCTCTCCGGGACAGGGGAAATGAGCAGTTCTTC. Its translation: CASSSLRDRGNEQFF. The variable domain in full, with the rest retrieved from reference TRBV28 and TRBJ2-1, is DVKVTQSSRYLVKRTGEKVFLECVQDMDHENMFWYRQDPGLGLRLIYFSYDVKMKEKGDIPEGYSVSREKKERFSLILESASTNQTSMYLCASSSLRDRGNEQFFGPGTRLTVL.

This clonotype was picked up a small number of times. The gene calls are TRBV12-5 and TRBJ2-5; 8 nucleotides line up with TRBD2. The CDR3 covers 15 residues. Germline V CDR1 and CDR2: LGHNT, FRNRAP. V was clipped by 3 bases and J by 5 bases; unmatched bases: 8. CDR3: CASGLRTSGLETQYF. CDR3 bases: TGTGCTAGTGGTTTAAGAACTAGCGGCCTTGAGACCCAGTACTTC.

The genes are TRBV5-1 and TRBJ2-3; D is unresolved. The CDR3 length is 14 residues. Trimming cost V 4 bases and J 2 bases, with 11 bases left between them. The germline gives CDR1 SGHRS, CDR2 YFSETQ. CDR3 region: CASSGSVSTDTQYF. The CDR3 nucleotides are TGCGCCAGCAGCGGCAGCGTTTCCACAGATACGCAGTATTTT.

This chain connects TRBV9 to TRBJ1-2; 11 bases line up with TRBD1. The germline gives CDR1 SGDLS, CDR2 YYNGEE. J gave up 3 bases and V 3 bases, and 4 bases lay outside the gene matches. This CDR3 is built from 15 residues. The DNA for the CDR3 is TGTGCCAGCAGCGCGGGGACAGGGGGAGACTATGGCTACACCTTC. Its translation is CASSAGTGGDYGYTF.

Only a few counts were recorded for this clonotype. The genes are TRBV18 and TRBJ1-2, with TRBD1 matching over 8 bases. The trim removed 3 bases at V and 4 bases at J, leaving 7 bases unmatched. The CDR3 has 15 residues. CDR1 is KGHSH and CDR2 is LQKENI in the germline V gene. The CDR3 spells CASSPGQGGPYGYTF. CDR3 sequence (DNA): TGTGCCAGCTCACCCGGACAGGGAGGGCCCTATGGCTACACCTTC.

The rearrangement uses TRBV14 and TRBJ1-2; 11 positions agree with TRBD1. The CDR3 length is 16 residues. Trimming removed 4 bases from V and 4 bases from J; junction bases left unmatched: 8. Germline loops: CDR1 SGHDN, CDR2 FVKESK. The CDR3 bases are TGTGCCAGCAGCCGGATCGGGACAGGGGGGGTCTATGGCTACACCTTC. Protein product: CASSRIGTGGVYGYTF.

Note on this clonotype: The junction departs from germline at one end; a sequencing error may be responsible. The chain has TRBV11-2 and TRBJ1-5; D ambiguous. Germline lookup yields CDR1 SGHAT and CDR2 FQNNGV. The CDR3 consists of 15 residues. The CDR3 is CANSLDLGPNQPQHF. Written as DNA, the CDR3 is TGTGCCAACAGCTTAGATCTGGGCCCAAATCAGCCCCAGCATTTT.

This clonotype was observed a handful of times. The genes are TRBV20-1 and TRBJ2-1, with 11 positions matching TRBD2. The CDR3 extends over 14 amino acids. V was clipped by 6 bases and J by 4 bases; unmatched bases: 5. The germline CDR1 and CDR2 sequences are DFQATT and SNEGSKA (reference sequence). CDR3 coding DNA: TGCAGTGCAAGACTAGCGGGAAATTACAATGAGCAGTTCTTC. Amino acids: CSARLAGNYNEQFF.

The chain is built from TRBV5-1 and TRBJ2-1; 7 bases map to TRBD2. The CDR3 consists of 15 residues. With V trimmed by 0 bases and J by 5 bases, 5 bases remained unmatched. Germline V CDR1 and CDR2: SGHRS, YFSETQ. The CDR3 nucleotides read TGCGCCAGCAGCTTGGCCGGGGACTACCACAATGAGCAGTTCTTC. Protein product: CASSLAGDYHNEQFF.

In this sample, this clonotype turned up a few times. This chain uses TRBV20-1 with TRBJ1-5, with D perhaps TRBD1 (6 bases). V lost 6 bases to trimming and J lost 9 bases, with 21 bases between them. CDR1 and CDR2 from the germline V gene are DFQATT and SNEGSKA (reference sequence). The CDR3 has 14 amino acids. DNA for the CDR3: TGCAGTGCCTCCCCAGGGACATACCTAGGGCCCCAGCATTTT. Protein product: CSASPGTYLGPQHF.